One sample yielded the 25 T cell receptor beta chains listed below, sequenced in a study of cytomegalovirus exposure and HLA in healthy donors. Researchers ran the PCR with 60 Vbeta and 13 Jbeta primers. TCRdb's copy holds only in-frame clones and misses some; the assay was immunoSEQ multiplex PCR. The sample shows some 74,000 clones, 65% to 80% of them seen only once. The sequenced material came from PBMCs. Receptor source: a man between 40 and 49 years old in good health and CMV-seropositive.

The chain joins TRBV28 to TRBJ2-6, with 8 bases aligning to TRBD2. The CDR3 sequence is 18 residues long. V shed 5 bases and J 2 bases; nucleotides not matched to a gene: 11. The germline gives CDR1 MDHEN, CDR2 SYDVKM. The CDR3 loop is CASSTRGGTSPGANVLTF. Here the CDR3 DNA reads TGTGCCAGCAGTACCCGGGGGGGGACTTCTCCTGGGGCCAACGTCCTGACTTTC.

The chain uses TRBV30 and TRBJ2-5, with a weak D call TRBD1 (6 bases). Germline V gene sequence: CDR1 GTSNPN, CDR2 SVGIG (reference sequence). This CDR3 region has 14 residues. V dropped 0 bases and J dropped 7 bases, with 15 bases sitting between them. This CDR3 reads CAWSVTGLYVTQYF. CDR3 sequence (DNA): TGTGCCTGGAGTGTTACAGGGTTATATGTGACCCAGTACTTC.

The CDR3 here is CASRADTSTPRGYTF. Written as DNA, the CDR3 is TGTGCCAGCAGGGCGGACACCTCTACTCCTCGGGGCTACACCTTC. V gene TRBV2 combines with J gene TRBJ1-2; possible D gene TRBD1, 5 bases. CDR3 length: 15 amino acids. Germline V gene lookup returns CDR1 SNHLY and CDR2 FYNNEI. V dropped 6 bases and J dropped 8 bases, with 22 bases sitting between them.

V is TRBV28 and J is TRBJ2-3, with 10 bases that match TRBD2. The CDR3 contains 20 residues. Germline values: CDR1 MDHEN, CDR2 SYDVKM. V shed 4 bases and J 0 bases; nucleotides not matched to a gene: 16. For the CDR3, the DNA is TGTGCCAGCAGTTACAACTGGCTAGCGGGGGAGCTATCTAGCACAGATACGCAGTATTTT. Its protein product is CASSYNWLAGELSSTDTQYF.

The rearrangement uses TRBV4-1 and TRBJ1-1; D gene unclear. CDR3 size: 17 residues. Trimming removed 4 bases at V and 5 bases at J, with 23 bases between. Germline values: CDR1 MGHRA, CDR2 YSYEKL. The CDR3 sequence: CASSPQPDYPELTEAFF. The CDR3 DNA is TGCGCCAGCAGCCCACAGCCGGACTACCCAGAATTGACTGAAGCTTTCTTT.

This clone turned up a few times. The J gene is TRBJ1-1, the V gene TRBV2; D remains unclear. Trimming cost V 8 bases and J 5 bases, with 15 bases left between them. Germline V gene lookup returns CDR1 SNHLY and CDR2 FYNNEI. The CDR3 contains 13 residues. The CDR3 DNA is TGTGCCAGCGACGGGGTGGAGGGAACTGAAGCTTTCTTT. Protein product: CASDGVEGTEAFF.

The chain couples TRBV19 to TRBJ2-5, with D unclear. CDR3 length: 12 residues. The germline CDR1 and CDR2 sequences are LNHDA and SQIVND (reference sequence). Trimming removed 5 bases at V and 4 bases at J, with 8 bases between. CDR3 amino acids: CASSALGETQYF. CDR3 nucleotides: TGTGCCAGTAGTGCGCTAGGAGAGACCCAGTACTTC.

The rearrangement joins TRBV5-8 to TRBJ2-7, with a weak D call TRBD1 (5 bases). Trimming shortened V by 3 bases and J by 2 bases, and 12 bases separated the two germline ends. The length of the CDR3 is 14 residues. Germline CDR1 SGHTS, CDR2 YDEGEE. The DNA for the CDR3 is TGTGCCAGCAGCTCAGGACAAGTCGCCTACGAGCAGTACTTC. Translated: CASSSGQVAYEQYF.

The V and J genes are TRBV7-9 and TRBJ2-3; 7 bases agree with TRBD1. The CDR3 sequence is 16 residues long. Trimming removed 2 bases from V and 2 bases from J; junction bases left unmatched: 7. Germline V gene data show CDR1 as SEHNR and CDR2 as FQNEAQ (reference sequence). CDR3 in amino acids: CASSLTTGITTDTQYF. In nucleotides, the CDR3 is TGTGCCAGCAGCTTAACGACAGGGATTACCACAGATACGCAGTATTTT.

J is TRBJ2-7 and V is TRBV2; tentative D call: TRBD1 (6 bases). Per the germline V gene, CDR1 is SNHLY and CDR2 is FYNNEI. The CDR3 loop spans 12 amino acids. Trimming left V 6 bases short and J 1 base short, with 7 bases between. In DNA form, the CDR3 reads TGTGCCAGCAGAGGGGGATCCTACGAGCAGTACTTC. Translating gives CASRGGSYEQYF. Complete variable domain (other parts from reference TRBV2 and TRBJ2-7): EPEVTQTPSHQVTQMGQEVILRCVPISNHLYFYWYRQILGQKVEFLVSFYNNEISEKSEIFDDQFSVERPDGSNFTLKIRSTKLEDSAMYFCASRGGSYEQYFGPGTRLTVT.

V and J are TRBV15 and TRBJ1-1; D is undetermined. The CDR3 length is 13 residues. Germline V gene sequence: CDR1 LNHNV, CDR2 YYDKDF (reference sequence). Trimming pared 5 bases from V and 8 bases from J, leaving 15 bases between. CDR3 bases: TGTGCCACCAGCCGTGAGCCCACGCAAGAAGCTTTCTTT. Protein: CATSREPTQEAFF.

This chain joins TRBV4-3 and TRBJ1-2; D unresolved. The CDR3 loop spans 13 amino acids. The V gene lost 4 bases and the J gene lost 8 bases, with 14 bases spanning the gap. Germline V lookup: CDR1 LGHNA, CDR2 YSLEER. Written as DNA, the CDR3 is TGCGCCAGCAGCCTGGAGGGTGGGTTCGGCTACACCTTC. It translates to CASSLEGGFGYTF.

This CDR3 is CASRQGDSPLHF. CDR3 nucleotides: TGTGCCAGCAGACAGGGTGATTCACCCCTCCACTTT. This chain joins TRBV27 and TRBJ1-6, with D maybe TRBD1 (6 bases). The CDR3 length is 12 residues. Germline lookup yields CDR1 MNHEY and CDR2 SMNVEV (reference sequence). V dropped 6 bases and J dropped 8 bases, with 8 bases sitting between them.

The CDR3 sequence: CASSGDRPNTEAFF. CDR3 coding DNA: TGCGCCAGCAGTGGGGACAGGCCGAACACTGAAGCTTTCTTT. This chain connects TRBV10-1 to TRBJ1-1; TRBD1 agrees at 8 bases. The CDR3 length is 14 residues. CDR1 and CDR2 from the germline V gene are WNHNN and SYGVQD (reference sequence). Germline trimming cut 4 bases from V and 1 base from J; bases unmatched to any gene: 2.

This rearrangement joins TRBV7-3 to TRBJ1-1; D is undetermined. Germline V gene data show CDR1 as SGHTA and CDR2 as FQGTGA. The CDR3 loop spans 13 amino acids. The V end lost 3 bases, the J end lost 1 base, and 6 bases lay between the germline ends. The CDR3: CASSFQQNTEAFF. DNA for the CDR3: TGTGCCAGCAGCTTCCAACAGAACACTGAAGCTTTCTTT.

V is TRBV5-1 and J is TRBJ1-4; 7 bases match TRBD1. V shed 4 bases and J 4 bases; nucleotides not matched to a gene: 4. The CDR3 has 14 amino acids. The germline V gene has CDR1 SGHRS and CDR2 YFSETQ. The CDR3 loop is CASSPGQSNEKLFF. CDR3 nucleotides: TGCGCCAGCAGCCCGGGACAGAGTAATGAAAAACTGTTTTTT.

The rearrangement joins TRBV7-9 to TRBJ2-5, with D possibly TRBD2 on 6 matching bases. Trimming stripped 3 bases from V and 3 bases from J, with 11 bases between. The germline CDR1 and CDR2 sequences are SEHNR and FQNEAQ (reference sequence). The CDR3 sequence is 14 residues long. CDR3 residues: CASSFGGWEETQYF. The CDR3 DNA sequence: TGTGCCAGCAGCTTTGGGGGGTGGGAAGAGACCCAGTACTTC.

Here the CDR3 DNA reads TGTGCCAGCAGCCAGGATATACAAGAGACCCAGTACTTC. Protein sequence: CASSQDIQETQYF. The chain is built from TRBV7-3 and TRBJ2-5; D is ambiguous. CDR3 length: 13 residues. Trimming pared 5 bases from V and 2 bases from J, leaving 9 bases between. Germline lookup yields CDR1 SGHTA and CDR2 FQGTGA.

This chain's CDR3 is CASSPGAINSPLHF. CDR3 coding DNA: TGCGCCAGCAGCCCAGGGGCCATTAATTCACCCCTCCACTTT. V usage is TRBV4-3 and J usage is TRBJ1-6; possible D gene TRBD1, 6 bases. Germline loops: CDR1 LGHNA, CDR2 YSLEER. The V end lost 4 bases, the J end lost 6 bases, and 10 bases lay between the germline ends. The CDR3 has 14 residues.

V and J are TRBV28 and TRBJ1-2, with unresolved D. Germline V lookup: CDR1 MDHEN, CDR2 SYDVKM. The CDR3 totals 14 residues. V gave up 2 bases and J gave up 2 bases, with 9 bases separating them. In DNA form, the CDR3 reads TGTGCCAGCAGTTTACTAAACGGGAACTATGGCTACACCTTC. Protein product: CASSLLNGNYGYTF.

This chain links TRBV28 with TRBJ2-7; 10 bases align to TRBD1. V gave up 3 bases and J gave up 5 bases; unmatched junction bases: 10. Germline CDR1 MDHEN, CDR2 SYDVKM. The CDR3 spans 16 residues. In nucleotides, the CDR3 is TGTGCCAGCAGTTTTTCCGGGACAGGGGTGGAACACGAGCAGTACTTC. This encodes CASSFSGTGVEHEQYF.

The CDR3 sequence is CASHGPLSREAFF. The CDR3 nucleotides are TGTGCCAGTCACGGACCTCTATCGCGGGAGGCTTTCTTT. The chain uses TRBV19 and TRBJ1-1; no clear D. Looked up from germline, CDR1 is LNHDA and CDR2 is SQIVND (reference sequence). This CDR3 spans 13 amino acids. Trimming removed 8 bases from V and 11 bases from J, with 21 bases in between.

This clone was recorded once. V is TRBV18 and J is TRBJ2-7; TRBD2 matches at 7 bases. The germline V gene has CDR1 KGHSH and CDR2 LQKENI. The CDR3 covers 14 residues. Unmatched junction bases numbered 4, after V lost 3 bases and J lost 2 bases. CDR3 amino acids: CASSPKTSTYEQYF. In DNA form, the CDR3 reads TGTGCCAGCTCACCCAAGACTAGCACCTACGAGCAGTACTTC.

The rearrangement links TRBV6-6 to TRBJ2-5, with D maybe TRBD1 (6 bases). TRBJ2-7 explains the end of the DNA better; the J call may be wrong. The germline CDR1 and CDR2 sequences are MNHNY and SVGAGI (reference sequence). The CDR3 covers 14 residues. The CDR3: CATSGQPRYYEQYF. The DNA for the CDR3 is TGTGCCACCTCTGGACAGCCGCGATACTACGAGCAGTACTTC.

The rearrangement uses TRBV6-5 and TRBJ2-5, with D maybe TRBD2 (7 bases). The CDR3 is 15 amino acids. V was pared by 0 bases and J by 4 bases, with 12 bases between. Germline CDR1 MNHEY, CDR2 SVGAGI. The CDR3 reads CASSYSAGARETQYF. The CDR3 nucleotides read TGTGCCAGCAGTTACTCCGCGGGGGCTCGAGAGACCCAGTACTTC.